Reported below is one T cell receptor (beta chain). Its antigen is not identified. This entry comes from a study of cytomegalovirus exposure and HLA in healthy donors. Findings and caveats of the study: In an earlier analysis, productive rearrangement rates for most beta V segments clustered near 87% or 30%. A later analysis found that most CMV-associated TCR beta chains appeared HLA-restricted. Researchers catalogued approximately 170 TCR beta chains as cytomegalovirus-associated.

PCR amplification relied on 60 Vbeta primers (plus 13 Jbeta primers). Data came from immunoSEQ multiplex PCR; TCRdb stores just in-frame clones and leaves some out. The table includes roughly 97,000 clones, roughly four fifths detected once. Trimming removed 1 base at V and 6 bases at J, with 7 bases between. The CDR3 spans 12 residues. Looked up from germline, CDR1 is SGHRS and CDR2 is YFSETQ. The TCR was taken from a man aged 40-55 years in good health and CMV-seropositive. Sequenced input: PBMCs. This chain connects TRBV5-1 to TRBJ1-2; possible D gene TRBD1, 5 bases. The CDR3 loop reads CASSLRGNGYTF. The DNA for the CDR3 is TGCGCCAGCAGCTTGCGGGGGAATGGCTACACCTTC.